This is a list of T cell receptor beta chains from one sample in a study of blood T cells in healthy people across ages. TCRdb re-derived calls from the 5' RACE reads in MiXCR, one entry per CDR3 protein. The sample has under 850,000 distinct CDR3 sequences, around 36% seen once. Sequenced sample: blood. These receptors were obtained from a young man in good health. Each CDR3 is given with its conserved first and last residue. A D gene is named only where the DNA matches it firmly. The size of a clone is reported for some rows only, either as once, few or many, or as a class for expanded clones.

CDR3 protein: CASSQLAKQETQYF; CDR3 DNA: TGTGCCAGCAGCCAATTAGCGAAACAAGAGACCCAGTACTTC; CDR3 length: 14; clone size: NA; J gene: TRBJ2-5; D gene: NA; V gene: TRBV3-1
CDR3 protein: CASSLMTGSSETQYF; CDR3 DNA: TGTGCCAGCAGCTTAATGACCGGGAGTTCCGAGACCCAGTACTTC; CDR3 length: 15; clone size: NA; J gene: TRBJ2-5; D gene: NA; V gene: TRBV7-3
CDR3 protein: CASSQLAGGPIDTDTQYF; CDR3 DNA: TGTGCCAGCAGCCAGCTAGCGGGGGGCCCAATTGACACAGATACGCAGTATTTT; CDR3 length: 18; clone size: few; J gene: TRBJ2-3; D gene: TRBD2; V gene: TRBV3-1
CDR3 protein: CSAGRSGPHNEQFF; CDR3 DNA: TGCAGTGCTGGGAGATCCGGCCCACACAATGAGCAGTTCTTC; CDR3 length: 14; clone size: NA; J gene: TRBJ2-1; D gene: NA; V gene: TRBV20-1
CDR3 protein: CARMNRGRETQYF; CDR3 DNA: TGTGCCAGAATGAACAGGGGTCGGGAGACCCAGTACTTC; CDR3 length: 13; clone size: NA; J gene: TRBJ2-5; D gene: TRBD1; V gene: TRBV27
CDR3 protein: CSASRQGGSPLHF; CDR3 DNA: TGCAGTGCTAGTAGGCAGGGGGGATCACCCCTCCACTTT; CDR3 length: 13; clone size: few; J gene: TRBJ1-6; D gene: TRBD1; V gene: TRBV20-1
CDR3 protein: CASSFFIGETQYF; CDR3 DNA: TGTGCCAGCAGTTTCTTCATAGGAGAGACCCAGTACTTC; CDR3 length: 13; clone size: many; J gene: TRBJ2-5; D gene: NA; V gene: TRBV12-3/TRBV12-4
CDR3 protein: CASSDGGGDGNTIYF; CDR3 DNA: TGTGCCAGCAGTGATGGGGGAGGCGACGGAAACACCATATATTTT; CDR3 length: 15; clone size: NA; J gene: TRBJ1-3; D gene: NA; V gene: TRBV7-2
CDR3 protein: CASSLDNGGYNEQFF; CDR3 DNA: TGCGCCAGCAGCTTGGACAACGGGGGCTACAATGAGCAGTTCTTC; CDR3 length: 15; clone size: many; J gene: TRBJ2-1; D gene: NA; V gene: TRBV5-1
CDR3 protein: CSAIRTDTQYF; CDR3 DNA: TGCAGTGCTATCCGGACAGATACGCAGTATTTT; CDR3 length: 11; clone size: few; J gene: TRBJ2-3; D gene: NA; V gene: TRBV20-1
CDR3 protein: CASSLNSGGIFTDTQYF; CDR3 DNA: TGTGCCAGCAGCTTGAATAGCGGGGGGATTTTCACAGATACGCAGTATTTT; CDR3 length: 17; clone size: NA; J gene: TRBJ2-3; D gene: TRBD2; V gene: TRBV7-2
CDR3 protein: CSVGGTSGGASYNEQFF; CDR3 DNA: TGCAGCGTTGGAGGGACTAGCGGGGGGGCCTCCTACAATGAGCAGTTCTTC; CDR3 length: 17; clone size: NA; J gene: TRBJ2-1; D gene: TRBD2; V gene: TRBV29-1
CDR3 protein: CASSPSGGDQPQHF; CDR3 DNA: TGTGCCAGCAGCCCCAGTGGTGGGGATCAGCCCCAGCATTTT; CDR3 length: 14; clone size: NA; J gene: TRBJ1-5; D gene: NA; V gene: TRBV4-2
CDR3 protein: CASSSGDRSPYEQYF; CDR3 DNA: TGTGCCAGCAGTTCGGGGGACAGGTCACCCTACGAGCAGTACTTC; CDR3 length: 15; clone size: NA; J gene: TRBJ2-7; D gene: TRBD1; V gene: TRBV12-3/TRBV12-4
CDR3 protein: CASSLNSGGAGDTQYF; CDR3 DNA: TGTGCCAGCAGCTTGAATAGCGGGGGGGCGGGAGATACGCAGTATTTT; CDR3 length: 16; clone size: few; J gene: TRBJ2-3; D gene: TRBD2; V gene: TRBV7-2
CDR3 protein: CASSLRAGGMETQYF; CDR3 DNA: TGTGCCAGCAGCTTACGAGCGGGGGGAATGGAGACCCAGTACTTC; CDR3 length: 15; clone size: few; J gene: TRBJ2-5; D gene: TRBD2; V gene: TRBV7-8
CDR3 protein: CASSPQMGSNEKLFF; CDR3 DNA: TGTGCCAGCAGTCCACAGATGGGATCTAATGAAAAACTGTTTTTT; CDR3 length: 15; clone size: NA; J gene: TRBJ1-4; D gene: NA; V gene: TRBV9
CDR3 protein: CASSAQGPGEQYF; CDR3 DNA: TGTGCCAGCAGTGCTCAGGGTCCGGGCGAGCAGTACTTC; CDR3 length: 13; clone size: NA; J gene: TRBJ2-7; D gene: NA; V gene: TRBV11-2
CDR3 protein: CSAFVPRGDNQPQHF; CDR3 DNA: TGCAGTGCTTTTGTCCCTCGAGGGGACAATCAGCCCCAGCATTTT; CDR3 length: 15; clone size: few; J gene: TRBJ1-5; D gene: NA; V gene: TRBV20-1
CDR3 protein: CASSQDWGGLRSYEQYF; CDR3 DNA: TGCGCCAGCAGCCAAGATTGGGGGGGCCTCCGCTCCTACGAGCAGTACTTC; CDR3 length: 17; clone size: NA; J gene: TRBJ2-7; D gene: NA; V gene: TRBV4-3
CDR3 protein: CASSRGPAEAFF; CDR3 DNA: TGTGCCAGCAGCCGCGGTCCCGCTGAAGCTTTCTTT; CDR3 length: 12; clone size: few; J gene: TRBJ1-1; D gene: NA; V gene: TRBV6-5
CDR3 protein: CASSWEINQPQHF; CDR3 DNA: TGTGCCAGCAGCTGGGAGATCAATCAGCCCCAGCATTTT; CDR3 length: 13; clone size: few; J gene: TRBJ1-5; D gene: NA; V gene: TRBV7-6
CDR3 protein: CASSLSDGGEQFF; CDR3 DNA: TGTGCCAGCAGCTTGTCTGACGGGGGTGAGCAGTTCTTC; CDR3 length: 13; clone size: NA; J gene: TRBJ2-1; D gene: NA; V gene: TRBV3-1
CDR3 protein: CASSDPTGPGAFF; CDR3 DNA: TGTGCCAGCAGCGATCCGACAGGCCCGGGGGCTTTCTTT; CDR3 length: 13; clone size: few; J gene: TRBJ1-1; D gene: NA; V gene: TRBV9
CDR3 protein: CASRPPPGETQYF; CDR3 DNA: TGTGCCAGCAGACCCCCCCCGGGAGAGACCCAGTACTTC; CDR3 length: 13; clone size: few; J gene: TRBJ2-5; D gene: NA; V gene: TRBV6-2/TRBV6-3
CDR3 protein: CASRPRSGGGYNEPYF; CDR3 DNA: TGTGCCAGCAGGCCTCGCTCAGGGGGCGGATACAATGAGCCGTACTTC; CDR3 length: 16; clone size: NA; J gene: TRBJ2-1; D gene: TRBD1; V gene: TRBV12-3/TRBV12-4
CDR3 protein: CASSPEPGWYEQYF; CDR3 DNA: TGTGCCAGCAGCCCAGAGCCAGGGTGGTACGAGCAGTACTTC; CDR3 length: 14; clone size: NA; J gene: TRBJ2-7; D gene: NA; V gene: TRBV6-5
CDR3 protein: CASSRDWGNQPQHF; CDR3 DNA: TGTGCCAGCAGCAGGGATTGGGGCAATCAGCCCCAGCATTTT; CDR3 length: 14; clone size: few; J gene: TRBJ1-5; D gene: NA; V gene: TRBV6-5
CDR3 protein: CASSLSFGNQPPHF; CDR3 DNA: TGTGCCAGCAGTTTAAGTTTCGGCAATCAGCCCCCGCATTTT; CDR3 length: 14; clone size: NA; J gene: TRBJ1-5; D gene: NA; V gene: TRBV27
CDR3 protein: CSALRGPDQPQHF; CDR3 DNA: TGCAGTGCCCTCAGGGGGCCCGATCAGCCCCAGCATTTT; CDR3 length: 13; clone size: NA; J gene: TRBJ1-5; D gene: TRBD1; V gene: TRBV20-1
CDR3 protein: CSAKRGTEQYF; CDR3 DNA: TGCAGTGCTAAAAGAGGTACCGAGCAGTACTTC; CDR3 length: 11; clone size: NA; J gene: TRBJ2-7; D gene: NA; V gene: TRBV20-1
CDR3 protein: CASSLMGGGEQFF; CDR3 DNA: TGTGCCAGCAGTTTAATGGGGGGGGGGGAGCAGTTCTTC; CDR3 length: 13; clone size: NA; J gene: TRBJ2-1; D gene: TRBD2; V gene: TRBV12-3/TRBV12-4
CDR3 protein: CSAPSGGATRRYNEQFF; CDR3 DNA: TGCAGTGCTCCCAGCGGGGGGGCTACCCGACGCTACAATGAGCAGTTCTTC; CDR3 length: 17; clone size: NA; J gene: TRBJ2-1; D gene: TRBD2; V gene: TRBV20-1
CDR3 protein: CASSSAGILSSYNEQFF; CDR3 DNA: TGTGCCAGCAGCTCAGCTGGAATATTGAGCTCCTACAATGAGCAGTTCTTC; CDR3 length: 17; clone size: few; J gene: TRBJ2-1; D gene: NA; V gene: TRBV7-8
CDR3 protein: CASSFQGDTQYF; CDR3 DNA: TGTGCCAGCAGCTTCCAGGGAGATACGCAGTATTTT; CDR3 length: 12; clone size: many; J gene: TRBJ2-3; D gene: NA; V gene: TRBV27
CDR3 protein: CASGLRSDTQYF; CDR3 DNA: TGTGCTAGTGGTTTGCGTTCAGATACGCAGTATTTT; CDR3 length: 12; clone size: NA; J gene: TRBJ2-3; D gene: NA; V gene: TRBV12-5
CDR3 protein: CASSFLGIANTGELFF; CDR3 DNA: TGTGCCAGCAGCTTCCTTGGGATAGCGAACACCGGGGAGCTGTTTTTT; CDR3 length: 16; clone size: NA; J gene: TRBJ2-2; D gene: NA; V gene: TRBV7-9
CDR3 protein: CSAQTGGGLFQETQYF; CDR3 DNA: TGCAGTGCACAGACTGGCGGGGGACTATTCCAAGAGACCCAGTACTTC; CDR3 length: 16; clone size: NA; J gene: TRBJ2-5; D gene: TRBD2; V gene: TRBV20-1
CDR3 protein: CASTPRLGSTHEQFF; CDR3 DNA: TGTGCCAGCACCCCTCGACTAGGTTCCACCCATGAGCAGTTCTTC; CDR3 length: 15; clone size: few; J gene: TRBJ2-1; D gene: NA; V gene: TRBV2
CDR3 protein: CSATEPQRESYNEQFF; CDR3 DNA: TGCAGTGCTACCGAGCCCCAGCGGGAGAGTTACAATGAGCAGTTCTTC; CDR3 length: 16; clone size: many; J gene: TRBJ2-1; D gene: TRBD2; V gene: TRBV20-1
CDR3 protein: CASSVLPAGGINSYGCTF; CDR3 DNA: TGTGCCAGCAGCGTACTCCCGGCAGGAGGCATTAATAGCTATGGCTGCACCTTC; CDR3 length: 18; clone size: NA; J gene: TRBJ1-2; D gene: NA; V gene: TRBV9
CDR3 protein: CSVDVGAGQPQHF; CDR3 DNA: TGCAGCGTTGATGTGGGGGCCGGTCAGCCCCAGCATTTT; CDR3 length: 13; clone size: many; J gene: TRBJ1-5; D gene: NA; V gene: TRBV29-1
CDR3 protein: CSAPRRVGNTEAFF; CDR3 DNA: TGCAGTGCCCCACGGAGGGTGGGGAACACTGAAGCTTTCTTT; CDR3 length: 14; clone size: few; J gene: TRBJ1-1; D gene: NA; V gene: TRBV20-1
CDR3 protein: CSAPVKIINYGYTF; CDR3 DNA: TGCAGTGCCCCCGTGAAGATTATTAACTATGGCTACACCTTC; CDR3 length: 14; clone size: NA; J gene: TRBJ1-2; D gene: NA; V gene: TRBV20-1
CDR3 protein: CSVNLQNYGYTF; CDR3 DNA: TGCAGTGTTAACCTACAGAACTATGGCTACACCTTC; CDR3 length: 12; clone size: many; J gene: TRBJ1-2; D gene: NA; V gene: TRBV20-1
CDR3 protein: CRARGTDYGYTF; CDR3 DNA: TGCAGGGCTAGAGGGACAGACTATGGCTACACCTTC; CDR3 length: 12; clone size: NA; J gene: TRBJ1-2; D gene: TRBD1; V gene: TRBV20-1
CDR3 protein: CASSPGGQSPDTQYF; CDR3 DNA: TGCGCCAGCAGCCCTGGCGGACAGTCCCCAGATACGCAGTATTTT; CDR3 length: 15; clone size: NA; J gene: TRBJ2-3; D gene: NA; V gene: TRBV4-1
CDR3 protein: CASSQDLGRRGTLSGNTIYF; CDR3 DNA: TGCGCCAGCAGCCAAGATCTGGGCCGAAGGGGTACTCTCTCTGGAAACACCATATATTTT; CDR3 length: 20; clone size: few; J gene: TRBJ1-3; D gene: NA; V gene: TRBV4-3
CDR3 protein: CASSFAGEAYEQYF; CDR3 DNA: TGTGCCAGCAGTTTCGCAGGGGAGGCCTACGAGCAGTACTTC; CDR3 length: 14; clone size: NA; J gene: TRBJ2-7; D gene: NA; V gene: TRBV12-3/TRBV12-4
CDR3 protein: CASSPAITSGGFYKEQFF; CDR3 DNA: TGTGCCAGCTCACCAGCGATAACTAGCGGGGGGTTCTACAAGGAGCAGTTCTTC; CDR3 length: 18; clone size: NA; J gene: TRBJ2-1; D gene: TRBD2; V gene: TRBV18
CDR3 protein: CATSRDNRGAEKLFF; CDR3 DNA: TGTGCCACCAGCAGAGATAACAGGGGGGCTGAAAAACTGTTTTTT; CDR3 length: 15; clone size: few; J gene: TRBJ1-4; D gene: TRBD1; V gene: TRBV15
CDR3 protein: CASSLDRRTSAYEQYF; CDR3 DNA: TGTGCCAGCAGCTTAGATCGCCGGACCTCAGCCTACGAGCAGTACTTC; CDR3 length: 16; clone size: NA; J gene: TRBJ2-7; D gene: NA; V gene: TRBV11-2
CDR3 protein: CATSDQTETQYF; CDR3 DNA: TGTGCCACCAGTGACCAAACAGAGACCCAGTACTTC; CDR3 length: 12; clone size: many; J gene: TRBJ2-5; D gene: NA; V gene: TRBV24-1
CDR3 protein: CSARSGTSNQPQHF; CDR3 DNA: TGCAGTGCTCGGTCGGGGACCTCTAATCAGCCCCAGCATTTT; CDR3 length: 14; clone size: NA; J gene: TRBJ1-5; D gene: NA; V gene: TRBV20-1
CDR3 protein: CASSLNSPSYEQFF; CDR3 DNA: TGCGCCAGCAGCTTAAACAGCCCCTCCTACGAGCAGTTCTTC; CDR3 length: 14; clone size: NA; J gene: TRBJ2-1; D gene: NA; V gene: TRBV5-1